Shown below are 8 T cell receptor beta chains from a single sample sequenced in a study of cytomegalovirus exposure and HLA in healthy donors listed by TCRdb under 2017. The protocol used for the library was the immunoSEQ multiplex PCR assay. For the multiplex PCR, a mixture combining 60 forward primers for TCR Vbeta segments and 13 reverse primers for TCR Jbeta segments was used. The immuneACCESS repertoire file appears here via TCRdb, limited to in-frame rearrangements. These files lack a portion of the clones; in checked studies, under half of the deficit traces to unresolved V genes, and the cause of the others is not known. The sample yields 200,000 to 250,000 clones; roughly 75% were counted once. The ten top clones hold 1.8% of the sample. Sequenced: PBMCs. These receptors all stem from a young woman in good health and CMV-seronegative.

This clone turned up a few times. The chain employs TRBV10-3 and TRBJ2-1; no firm D call. Germline CDR1 is ENHRY and CDR2 is SYGVKD. The CDR3 length is 11 residues. V was shortened by 10 bases and J by 5 bases, with 9 bases between the two germline ends. The CDR3 loop reads CATLQNNEQFF. As DNA, the CDR3 is TGTGCCACGTTACAAAACAATGAGCAGTTCTTC.

The chain links TRBV7-9 to TRBJ2-1; D may be TRBD2 (6 bases). Looked up from germline, CDR1 is SEHNR and CDR2 is FQNEAQ (reference sequence). This CDR3 contains 15 residues. V shed 4 bases and J shed 6 bases, with 16 bases lying between them. CDR3 sequence (DNA): TGTGCCAGCAGCTCTAGGGCGGGATTAGGCAATGAGCAGTTCTTC. This gives the protein CASSSRAGLGNEQFF. The full variable domain, in which reference TRBV7-9 and TRBJ2-1 provide the parts outside the CDR3, is DTGVSQNPRHKITKRGQNVTFRCDPISEHNRLYWYRQTLGQGPEFLTYFQNEAQLEKSRLLSDRFSAERPKGSFSTLEIQRTEQGDSAMYLCASSSRAGLGNEQFFGPGTRLTVL.

Details on this clone: This same CDR3 is encoded by further DNA sequences in the sample. The V gene is TRBV1, the J gene TRBJ2-3; the table's D call of TRBD2 was not tested on the DNA. TRBV1 is a pseudogene segment. CDR3 length equals 17 residues. CDR3 DNA: TGCACCAGCAGCCAAGGGCCGGGGCGCGGGAGGGCAGATACGCAGTATTTT. Amino acids: CTSSQGPGRGRADTQYF.

The rearrangement uses TRBV7-9 and TRBJ1-1; 7 bases agree with TRBD1. This CDR3 contains 15 residues. Germline-derived CDR1 and CDR2 are SEHNR and FQNEAQ (reference sequence). The V gene end was trimmed by 1 base and the J gene end by 1 base; junction bases not matched to a gene: 3. The CDR3 DNA reads as TGTGCCAGCAGCTTAGAGGGGACAGCGAACACTGAAGCTTTCTTT. Protein: CASSLEGTANTEAFF.

Comment on this clone: This CDR3 is also generated by other DNA sequences in the sample. The chain joins TRBV30 to TRBJ2-2; 9 positions match TRBD2. CDR1 GTSNPN and CDR2 SVGIG come from the germline V gene (reference sequence). The V segment lost 0 bases and the J segment 6 bases; nucleotides outside the gene matches: 5. The CDR3 totals 15 residues. The CDR3 sequence: CAWSVLAGGPGELFF. Written as DNA, the CDR3 is TGTGCCTGGAGTGTCCTCGCGGGAGGGCCCGGGGAGCTGTTTTTT.

As concerns this clone: Because the CDR3's place on the DNA is in doubt, the DNA is left out and the CDR3 is given as listed by TCRdb. This sequence joins TRBV19 and TRBJ1-2; the D segment call TRBD1 is taken from the table without a DNA check. The CDR3 is 14 amino acids in total, end residues counted. Per germline, CDR1 LNHDA and CDR2 SQIVND (reference sequence). CDR3 protein: CASTVGQGSPPITF.

The genes are TRBV29-1 and TRBJ1-1, with D perhaps matching TRBD1 (5 bases). V lost 8 bases to trimming and J lost 6 bases, with 13 bases between them. This CDR3 contains 11 residues. CDR1 and CDR2 from the germline V gene are SQVTM and ANQGSEA. The CDR3 loop reads CSLEWGAEAFF. As DNA, the CDR3 is TGCAGCTTAGAATGGGGGGCTGAAGCTTTCTTT.

The V and J genes are TRBV2 and TRBJ1-5; possibly TRBD1 for D (5 bases). The germline V gene has CDR1 SNHLY and CDR2 FYNNEI. Trimming shortened V by 5 bases and J by 0 bases, and 8 bases separated the two germline ends. There are 14 residues in the CDR3. The CDR3 loop is CASSPRGSNQPQHF. CDR3 nucleotides: TGTGCCAGCAGTCCAAGGGGTAGCAATCAGCCCCAGCATTTT.